The source of this T cell receptor (beta chain) is a study of blood T cell repertoires in COVID-19. V dropped 0 bases and J dropped 7 bases, with 21 bases sitting between them. The CDR3 runs to 17 residues. CDR1 is MNHEY and CDR2 is SVGEGT in the germline V gene. This clone was recorded only once. Cohort 3 donors were reported recovered after two negative PCRs, clearance, or symptom resolution. As processed by the authors: Amplified reference gene primers provided the basis for estimating nucleated cell counts. Repertoires were generated with immunoSEQ multiplex PCR, while TCRdb's copy carries only in-frame clones and drops some. V and J calls and clone size are copied from that table; D and trimming were computed from the DNA. The repertoire holds roughly 500,000 clones, with approximately 88% as singletons.

The sequence came from a woman in her forties who had recovered from COVID-19. The sample taken for sequencing was PBMCs or T cells enriched from blood (not recorded which). The chain carries TRBV6-2 or TRBV6-3 and TRBJ1-2; a weak D match, TRBD1 (6 bases). The CDR3 protein is CASSYSSSGTIVGGYTF. CDR3 nucleotide sequence: TGTGCCAGCAGTTACTCTTCCTCCGGGACAATTGTGGGTGGCTACACCTTC.